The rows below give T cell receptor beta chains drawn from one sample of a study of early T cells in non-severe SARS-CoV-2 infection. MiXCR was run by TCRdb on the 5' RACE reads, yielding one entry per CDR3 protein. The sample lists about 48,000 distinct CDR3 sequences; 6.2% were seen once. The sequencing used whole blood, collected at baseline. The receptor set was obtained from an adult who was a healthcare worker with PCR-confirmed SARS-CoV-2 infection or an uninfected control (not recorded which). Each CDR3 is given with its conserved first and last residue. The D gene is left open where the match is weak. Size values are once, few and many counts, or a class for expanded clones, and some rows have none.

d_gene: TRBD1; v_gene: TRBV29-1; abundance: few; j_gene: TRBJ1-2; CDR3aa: CSVSGTGLYGYTF; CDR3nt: TGCAGCGTCTCCGGGACAGGGCTCTATGGCTACACCTTC
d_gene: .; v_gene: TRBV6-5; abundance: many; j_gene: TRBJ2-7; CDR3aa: CATGTSGAYEQYF; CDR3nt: TGTGCCACAGGGACCTCCGGAGCCTACGAGCAGTACTTC
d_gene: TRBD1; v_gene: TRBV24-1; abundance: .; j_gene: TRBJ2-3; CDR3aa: CATSGSGQVFFTDTQYF; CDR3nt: TGTGCCACCAGTGGCTCGGGACAGGTGTTTTTCACAGATACGCAGTATTTT
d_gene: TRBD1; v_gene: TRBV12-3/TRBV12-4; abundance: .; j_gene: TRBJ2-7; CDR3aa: CASSFRQGSSYEQYF; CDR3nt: TGTGCCAGCAGTTTTAGACAGGGCAGCTCCTACGAGCAGTACTTC
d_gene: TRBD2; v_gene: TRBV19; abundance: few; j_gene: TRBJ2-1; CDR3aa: CASSGRLANSYNEQFF; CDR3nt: TGTGCCAGTAGTGGCCGACTAGCGAATTCCTACAATGAGCAGTTCTTC
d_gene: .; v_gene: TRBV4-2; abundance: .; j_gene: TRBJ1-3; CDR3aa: CASSQDLGNTIYF; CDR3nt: TGTGCCAGCAGCCAAGATTTGGGAAACACCATATATTTT
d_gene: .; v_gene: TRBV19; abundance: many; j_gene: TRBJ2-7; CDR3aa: CASSEGAAYEQYF; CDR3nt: TGTGCCAGTAGTGAAGGTGCGGCCTACGAGCAGTACTTC
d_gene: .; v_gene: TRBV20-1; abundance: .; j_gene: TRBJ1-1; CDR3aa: CSAGLGRMNTEAFF; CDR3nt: TGCAGTGCCGGGTTGGGACGGATGAACACTGAAGCTTTCTTT
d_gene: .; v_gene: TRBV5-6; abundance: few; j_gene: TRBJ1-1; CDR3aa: CASSLFGGRMNTEAFF; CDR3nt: TGTGCCAGCAGCTTGTTCGGGGGACGAATGAACACTGAAGCTTTCTTT
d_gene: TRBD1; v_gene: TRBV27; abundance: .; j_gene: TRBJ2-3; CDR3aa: CASRQQGSDTQYF; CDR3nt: TGTGCCAGCAGACAACAGGGGTCGGATACGCAGTATTTT
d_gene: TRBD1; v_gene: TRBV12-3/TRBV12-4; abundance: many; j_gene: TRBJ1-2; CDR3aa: CASSFSSGGIGYGYTF; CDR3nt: TGTGCCAGCAGTTTCTCCTCAGGGGGCATCGGCTATGGCTACACCTTC
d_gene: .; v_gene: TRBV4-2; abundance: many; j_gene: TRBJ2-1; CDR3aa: CASSSRSGGTSYNEQFF; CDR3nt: TGTGCCAGCAGCTCTCGTTCAGGCGGGACCTCCTACAATGAGCAGTTCTTC
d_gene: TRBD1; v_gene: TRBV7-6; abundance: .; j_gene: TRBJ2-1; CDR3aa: CASSLVVTGSNEQFF; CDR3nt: TGTGCCAGCAGCTTAGTGGTGACAGGGTCCAATGAGCAGTTCTTC
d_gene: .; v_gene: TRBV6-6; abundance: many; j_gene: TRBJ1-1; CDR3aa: CASSYDDSKSEAFF; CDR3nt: TGTGCCAGCAGTTACGACGACAGCAAATCTGAAGCTTTCTTT
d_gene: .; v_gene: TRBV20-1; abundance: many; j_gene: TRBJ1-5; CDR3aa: CSARGEAYNQPQHF; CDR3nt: TGCAGTGCCAGGGGAGAGGCTTACAATCAGCCCCAGCATTTT
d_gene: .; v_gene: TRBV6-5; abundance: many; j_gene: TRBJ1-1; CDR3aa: CASSTGVEAFF; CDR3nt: TGTGCCAGCAGTACAGGAGTTGAAGCTTTCTTT
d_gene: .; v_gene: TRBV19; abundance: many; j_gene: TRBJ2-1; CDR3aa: CASSNPRMSVTYNEQFF; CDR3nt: TGTGCCAGTAGTAACCCCCGGATGAGTGTGACCTACAATGAGCAGTTCTTC
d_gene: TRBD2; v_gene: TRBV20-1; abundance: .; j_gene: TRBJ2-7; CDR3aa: CSAPSGSSYEQYF; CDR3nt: TGCAGTGCTCCTAGCGGGAGCTCCTACGAGCAGTACTTC
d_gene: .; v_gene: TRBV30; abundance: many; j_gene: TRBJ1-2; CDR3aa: CAWTGIYYGYTF; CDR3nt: TGTGCCTGGACAGGGATTTACTATGGCTACACCTTC
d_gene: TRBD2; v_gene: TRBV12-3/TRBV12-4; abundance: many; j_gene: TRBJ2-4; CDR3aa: CASSLGGAGWAKNIQYF; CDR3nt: TGTGCCAGCAGTTTAGGGGGAGCGGGATGGGCCAAAAACATTCAGTACTTC
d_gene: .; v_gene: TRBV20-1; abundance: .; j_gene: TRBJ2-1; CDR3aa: CSASRAGLVNEQFF; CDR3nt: TGCAGTGCTAGTCGGGCAGGGTTGGTGAATGAGCAGTTCTTC
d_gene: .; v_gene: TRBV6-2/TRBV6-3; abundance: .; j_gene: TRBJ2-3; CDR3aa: CASSYSSGVDTQYF; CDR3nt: TGTGCCAGCAGTTACTCGTCGGGGGTTGATACGCAGTATTTT
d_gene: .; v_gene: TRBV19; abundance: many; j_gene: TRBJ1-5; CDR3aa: CASSIDWSVGQPQHF; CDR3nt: TGTGCCAGTAGTATAGATTGGTCCGTGGGTCAGCCCCAGCATTTT
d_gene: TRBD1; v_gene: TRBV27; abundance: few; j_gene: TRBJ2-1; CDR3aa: CASSFGQGTPDEQFF; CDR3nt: TGTGCCAGCAGTTTCGGACAGGGGACTCCCGATGAGCAGTTCTTC
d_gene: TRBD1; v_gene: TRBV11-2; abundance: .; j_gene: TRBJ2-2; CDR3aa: CASSPTTGTGELFF; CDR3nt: TGTGCCAGCAGCCCCACGACAGGGACCGGGGAGCTGTTTTTT
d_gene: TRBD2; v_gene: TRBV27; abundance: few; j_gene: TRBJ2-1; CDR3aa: CASSFAGGPHEQFF; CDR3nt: TGTGCCAGCAGTTTCGCGGGAGGGCCCCATGAGCAGTTCTTC
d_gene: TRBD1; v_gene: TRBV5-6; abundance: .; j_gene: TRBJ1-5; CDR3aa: CASSSGTGLHQPQHF; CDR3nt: TGTGCCAGCAGTTCCGGGACAGGGCTTCATCAGCCCCAGCATTTT
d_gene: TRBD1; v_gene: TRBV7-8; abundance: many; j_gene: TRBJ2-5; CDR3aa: CASSLGSAQGGETQYF; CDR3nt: TGTGCCAGCAGCTTAGGGTCGGCACAGGGGGGAGAGACCCAGTACTTC
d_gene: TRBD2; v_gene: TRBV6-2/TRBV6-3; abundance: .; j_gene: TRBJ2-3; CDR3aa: CASRVLAGSDTQYF; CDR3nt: TGTGCCAGCAGGGTACTAGCGGGGTCAGATACGCAGTATTTT
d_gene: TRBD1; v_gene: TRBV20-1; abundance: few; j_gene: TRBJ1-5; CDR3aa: CSANGQGFNQPQHF; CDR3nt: TGCAGTGCTAACGGACAGGGGTTTAATCAGCCCCAGCATTTT
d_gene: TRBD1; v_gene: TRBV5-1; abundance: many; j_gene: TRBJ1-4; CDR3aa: CASSLGGQGSEKLFF; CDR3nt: TGCGCCAGCAGCTTGGGGGGACAGGGGAGCGAAAAACTGTTTTTT
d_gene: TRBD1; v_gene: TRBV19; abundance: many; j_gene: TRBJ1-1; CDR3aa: CASSMTGTRTEAFF; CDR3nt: TGTGCCAGTAGTATGACAGGGACACGTACTGAAGCTTTCTTT
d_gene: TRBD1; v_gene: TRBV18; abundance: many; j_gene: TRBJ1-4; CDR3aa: CASSETGTGNEKLFF; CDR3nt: TGTGCCAGCTCGGAAACCGGGACAGGGAATGAAAAACTGTTTTTT
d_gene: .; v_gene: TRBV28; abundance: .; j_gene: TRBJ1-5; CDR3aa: CASRGLNQPQHF; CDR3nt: TGTGCCAGCAGGGGGTTAAATCAGCCCCAGCATTTT
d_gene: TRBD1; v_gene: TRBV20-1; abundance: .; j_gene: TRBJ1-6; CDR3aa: CSARPWTPGGASPLHF; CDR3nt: TGCAGTGCTAGGCCCTGGACCCCAGGGGGCGCGTCACCCCTCCACTTT
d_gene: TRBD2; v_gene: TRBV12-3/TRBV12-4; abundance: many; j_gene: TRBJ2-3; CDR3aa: CASSFGGRSDTQYF; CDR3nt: TGTGCCAGCAGTTTTGGCGGGAGGTCAGATACGCAGTATTTT
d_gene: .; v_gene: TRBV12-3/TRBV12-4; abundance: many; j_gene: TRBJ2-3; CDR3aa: CASSLSGRGGRTDTQYF; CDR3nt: TGTGCCAGCAGTTTAAGCGGCAGGGGTGGTCGCACAGATACGCAGTATTTT
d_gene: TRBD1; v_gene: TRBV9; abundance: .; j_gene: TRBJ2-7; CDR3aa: CASSGTALSYEQYF; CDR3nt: TGTGCCAGCAGTGGGACAGCCTTGTCCTACGAGCAGTACTTC
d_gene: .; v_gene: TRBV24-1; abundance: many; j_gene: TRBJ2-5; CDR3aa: CATSDARGGETQYF; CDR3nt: TGTGCCACCAGTGATGCCCGGGGCGGTGAGACCCAGTACTTC
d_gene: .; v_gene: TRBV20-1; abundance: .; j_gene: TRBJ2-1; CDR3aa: CSAQTGNEQFF; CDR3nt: TGCAGTGCCCAAACGGGGAATGAGCAGTTCTTC
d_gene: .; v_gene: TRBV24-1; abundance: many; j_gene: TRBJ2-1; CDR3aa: CATSDSLGKRQFF; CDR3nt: TGTGCCACCAGTGATTCCCTCGGGAAACGGCAGTTCTTC
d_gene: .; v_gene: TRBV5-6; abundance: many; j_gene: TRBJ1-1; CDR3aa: CASSFPQGNTEAFF; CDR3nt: TGTGCCAGCAGCTTTCCACAGGGCAACACTGAAGCTTTCTTT
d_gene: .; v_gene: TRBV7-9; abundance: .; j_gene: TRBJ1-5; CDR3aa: CASSLENQPQHF; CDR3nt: TGTGCCAGCAGCTTAGAGAATCAGCCCCAGCATTTT
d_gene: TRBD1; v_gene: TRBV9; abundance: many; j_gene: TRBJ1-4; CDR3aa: CASSVDGTDNEKLFF; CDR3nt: TGTGCCAGCAGCGTAGACGGGACAGATAATGAAAAACTGTTTTTT
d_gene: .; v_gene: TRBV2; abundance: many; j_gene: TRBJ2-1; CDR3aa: CASSGLAASNEQFF; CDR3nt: TGTGCCAGCAGTGGGCTAGCAGCGTCCAATGAGCAGTTCTTC
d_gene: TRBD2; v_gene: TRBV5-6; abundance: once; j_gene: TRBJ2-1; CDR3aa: CASSQPGLDAYNEQFF; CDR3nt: TGTGCCAGCAGCCAACCGGGACTAGACGCCTACAATGAGCAGTTCTTC
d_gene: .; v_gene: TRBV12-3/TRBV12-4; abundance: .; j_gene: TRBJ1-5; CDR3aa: CASSLGSGERNQPQHF; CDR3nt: TGTGCCAGCAGTTTAGGCAGCGGGGAGCGCAATCAGCCCCAGCATTTT
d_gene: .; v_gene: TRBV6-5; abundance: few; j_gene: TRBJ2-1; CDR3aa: CASTGAALNEQFF; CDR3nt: TGTGCCAGTACGGGGGCGGCCCTCAATGAGCAGTTCTTC
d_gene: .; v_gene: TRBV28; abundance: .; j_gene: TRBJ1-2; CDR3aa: CASSWIGGNYGYTF; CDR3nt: TGTGCCAGCAGTTGGATAGGAGGGAACTATGGCTACACCTTC
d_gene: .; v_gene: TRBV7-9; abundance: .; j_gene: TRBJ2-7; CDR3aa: CASSLGIGNYEQYF; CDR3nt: TGTGCCAGCAGCTTAGGGATAGGAAACTACGAGCAGTACTTC
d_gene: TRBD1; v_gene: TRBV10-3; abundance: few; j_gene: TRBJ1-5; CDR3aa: CAISESGQGGNQPQHF; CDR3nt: TGTGCCATCAGTGAGTCGGGACAGGGGGGCAATCAGCCCCAGCATTTT
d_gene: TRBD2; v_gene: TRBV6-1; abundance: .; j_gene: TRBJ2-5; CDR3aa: CASSSEGLGQETQYF; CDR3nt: TGTGCCAGCAGTTCCGAGGGACTAGGCCAAGAGACCCAGTACTTC